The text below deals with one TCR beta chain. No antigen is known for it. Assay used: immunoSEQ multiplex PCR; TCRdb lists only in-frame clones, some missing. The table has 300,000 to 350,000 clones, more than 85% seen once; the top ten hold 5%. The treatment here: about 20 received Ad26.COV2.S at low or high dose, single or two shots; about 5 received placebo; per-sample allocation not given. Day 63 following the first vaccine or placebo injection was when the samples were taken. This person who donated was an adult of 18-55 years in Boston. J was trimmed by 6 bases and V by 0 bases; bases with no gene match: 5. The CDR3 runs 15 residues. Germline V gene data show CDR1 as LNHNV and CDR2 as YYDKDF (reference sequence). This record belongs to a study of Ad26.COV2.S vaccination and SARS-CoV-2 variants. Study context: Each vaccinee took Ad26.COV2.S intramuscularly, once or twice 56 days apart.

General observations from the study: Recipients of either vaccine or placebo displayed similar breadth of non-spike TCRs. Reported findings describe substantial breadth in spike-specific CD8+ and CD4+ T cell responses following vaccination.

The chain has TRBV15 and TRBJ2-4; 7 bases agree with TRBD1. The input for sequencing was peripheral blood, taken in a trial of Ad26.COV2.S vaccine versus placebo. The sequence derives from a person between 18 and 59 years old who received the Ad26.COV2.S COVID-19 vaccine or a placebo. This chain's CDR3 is CATSREGGLGNIQYF. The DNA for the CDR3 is TGTGCCACCAGCAGAGAAGGGGGCCTCGGAAACATTCAGTACTTC.